These 20 T cell receptor beta chains were all obtained from the same sample, sequenced in a study of blood T cell repertoires in COVID-19. Data came from immunoSEQ multiplex PCR; TCRdb stores just in-frame clones and leaves some out. Of more than 150,000 clones listed, more than 85% are singletons. Sequenced: peripheral blood. The source is a man aged 50 to 60 with acute or convalescent COVID-19.

V gene TRBV7-9 combines with J gene TRBJ2-3; D not certain. This CDR3 comprises 14 residues. The V gene lost 5 bases and the J gene lost 6 bases, with 15 bases spanning the gap. CDR1 is SEHNR, CDR2 FQNEAQ, per germline (reference sequence). The CDR3 sequence is CASSPVGLTDTQYF. The DNA for the CDR3 is TGTGCCAGCAGCCCGGTGGGCCTCACGGATACGCAGTATTTT.

This chain joins TRBV28 and TRBJ1-5; D call uncertain. The CDR3 extends over 12 amino acids. Germline V gene lookup returns CDR1 MDHEN and CDR2 SYDVKM. V lost 6 bases, J lost 2 bases, and 5 bases lay in between. CDR3 sequence reads: CASRSGNQPQHF. DNA of the CDR3: TGTGCCAGCAGGTCAGGCAATCAGCCCCAGCATTTT.

The CDR3 DNA reads TGTGCCAGCAGCCCTGGACAGGGGGTGGCCGGGGAGCTGTTTTTT. This translates into CASSPGQGVAGELFF. This chain uses TRBV7-2 with TRBJ2-2; 10 bases match TRBD1. Germline trimming cut 5 bases from V and 6 bases from J; bases unmatched to any gene: 6. The germline gives CDR1 SGHTA, CDR2 FQGNSA. This CDR3 region has 15 residues.

The chain has TRBV4-2 and TRBJ2-1, with TRBD1 as a possible D gene (6 bases). V dropped 1 base and J dropped 9 bases, with 16 bases sitting between them. Germline values: CDR1 LGHNA, CDR2 YNFKEQ. The CDR3 extends over 15 amino acids. CDR3 amino acids: CASSQAGTGYPEQFF. The CDR3 DNA sequence: TGTGCCAGCAGCCAAGCGGGTACAGGGTACCCTGAGCAGTTCTTC.

This rearrangement joins TRBV5-8 to TRBJ2-7; 9 bases align to TRBD1. CDR1 is SGHTS, CDR2 YDEGEE, per germline. V trimming: 2 bases; J trimming: 4 bases; junction bases outside the gene matches: 7. The CDR3 has 15 amino acids. CDR3 coding DNA: TGTGCCAGCAGCTTCAGAGGGGACAGGGATTACGAGCAGTACGTC. It yields the protein CASSFRGDRDYEQYV.

V gene TRBV28 combines with J gene TRBJ1-2; TRBD1 might be the D (6 bases). The germline V and J ends were trimmed by 7 bases and 0 bases, with 12 bases remaining between them. The germline V gene has CDR1 MDHEN and CDR2 SYDVKM. The CDR3 extends over 14 amino acids. The CDR3 loop reads CASTIGTTNYGYTF. Written as DNA, the CDR3 is TGTGCCAGCACCATCGGGACAACTAACTATGGCTACACCTTC.

This sequence joins TRBV6-1 and TRBJ1-5, with a tentative D call TRBD1 (5 bases). CDR1 is MNHNS, CDR2 SASEGT, per germline. Trimming took 3 bases from V and 4 from J, leaving 10 bases between them. The CDR3 is 14 residues long. The CDR3 bases are TGTGCCAGCAGTGACAGGGAAAGGAATCAGCCCCAGCATTTT. Translation gives CASSDRERNQPQHF.

V is TRBV29-1 and J is TRBJ2-3, with TRBD2 matching 12 bases. Germline V gene lookup returns CDR1 SQVTM and CDR2 ANQGSEA. This CDR3 has 18 residues. V shed 1 base, J shed 4 bases, and the junction held 12 bases outside the gene matches. The CDR3 spells CSVEGLAGGPPRADTQYF. The CDR3 DNA reads TGCAGCGTTGAAGGCCTAGCGGGGGGGCCACCAAGGGCAGATACGCAGTATTTT.

The chain recombines TRBV11-2 with TRBJ1-1, with D perhaps TRBD1 (5 bases). CDR1 is SGHAT, CDR2 FQNNGV, per germline. The CDR3 has 13 residues. Trimming left V 0 bases short and J 7 bases short, with 9 bases between. CDR3 nucleotide sequence: TGTGCCAGCAGCTTAGATTTCGGGGGTGAAGCTTTCTTT. This codes for CASSLDFGGEAFF.

This clone is a singleton in its sample. V gene TRBV6-1 combines with J gene TRBJ2-1; D is ambiguous. The CDR3 is 14 residues long. From germline, CDR1 is MNHNS and CDR2 SASEGT. Trimming cost V 2 bases and J 7 bases, with 12 bases left between them. Here the CDR3 DNA reads TGTGCCAGCAGTGAAAATGAGAGCTGGAATGAGCAGTTCTTC. The encoded protein is CASSENESWNEQFF.

The chain joins TRBV2 to TRBJ2-5; TRBD1 matches at 7 bases. Germline lookup yields CDR1 SNHLY and CDR2 FYNNEI. The length of the CDR3 is 15 residues. V dropped 6 bases and J dropped 2; count of bases not matched to a gene: 9. CDR3 DNA sequence: TGTGCCAGCAGGGACTTCGGGACAGCACAAGAGACCCAGTACTTC. Its protein is CASRDFGTAQETQYF.

On this clone: Other DNA sequences in the sample encode the same CDR3. V gene TRBV28 combines with J gene TRBJ2-3, with TRBD2 matching 9 bases. The J segment lost 6 bases and the V segment lost 2 bases, leaving 6 bases of the junction unmatched. CDR1 and CDR2 (germline): MDHEN, SYDVKM. The CDR3 contains 15 residues. The CDR3 sequence is CASSLPSGNGDTQYF. CDR3 DNA: TGTGCCAGCAGTTTACCTAGCGGGAATGGGGATACGCAGTATTTT.

The genes are TRBV7-9 and TRBJ2-1; TRBD2 might be the D (6 bases). Deletions cut 3 bases from V and 4 bases from J, with 10 bases between. The germline V gene encodes CDR1 SEHNR and CDR2 FQNEAQ (reference sequence). This CDR3 comprises 14 residues. In nucleotides, the CDR3 is TGTGCCAGCAGCTTTGGGGGAGGATACAATGAGCAGTTCTTC. The encoded protein is CASSFGGGYNEQFF. The full variable domain, its missing parts supplied by reference TRBV7-9 and TRBJ2-1, is DTGVSQNPRHKITKRGQNVTFRCDPISEHNRLYWYRQTLGQGPEFLTYFQNEAQLEKSRLLSDRFSAERPKGSFSTLEIQRTEQGDSAMYLCASSFGGGYNEQFFGPGTRLTVL.

The chain has TRBV10-3 and TRBJ2-5; 10 positions match TRBD1. There are 16 residues in the CDR3. Trimming took 4 bases from V and 0 from J; bases not matched to a gene: 5. The germline gives CDR1 ENHRY, CDR2 SYGVKD. For the CDR3, the DNA is TGTGCCATCAGTGGAACCGGGACAGGGGACCAAGAGACCCAGTACTTC. Translated: CAISGTGTGDQETQYF.

This clone has a single count. This rearrangement joins TRBV5-1 to TRBJ1-5; 7 nucleotides line up with TRBD1. The CDR3 covers 15 residues. CDR1 and CDR2 (germline): SGHRS, YFSETQ. J lost 3 bases, V lost 4 bases, and 7 bases had no gene match. The CDR3 nucleotides read TGCGCCAGCAGCGCAACAGGGGCGATCAATCAGCCCCAGCATTTT. Translated, it gives CASSATGAINQPQHF. Combining the CDR3 with reference TRBV5-1 and TRBJ1-5 gives the whole variable domain KAGVTQTPRYLIKTRGQQVTLSCSPISGHRSVSWYQQTPGQGLQFLFEYFSETQRNKGNFPGRFSGRQFSNSRSEMNVSTLELGDSALYLCASSATGAINQPQHFGDGTRLSIL.

This clone came up once. The chain couples TRBV4-3 to TRBJ1-6, with 10 bases identical to TRBD1. This CDR3 is 18 amino acids long. CDR1 is LGHNA, CDR2 YSLEER, per germline. The ends lost 2 bases at V and 0 bases at J; junction bases unmatched: 4. The chain's CDR3 is CASSQTGTGVSYNSPLHF. Here the CDR3 DNA reads TGCGCCAGCAGCCAAACCGGGACAGGGGTCTCCTATAATTCACCCCTCCACTTT.

The chain is built from TRBV24-1 and TRBJ2-1, with 8 bases identical to TRBD1. This CDR3 has 14 amino acids. Per germline, CDR1 KGHDR and CDR2 SFDVKD. V trimming: 10 bases; J trimming: 3 bases; junction bases outside the gene matches: 7. CDR3 DNA: TGTGCCACAGCAGGGGGCTCTCGCTACAATGAGCAGTTCTTC. This encodes CATAGGSRYNEQFF.

The V call is TRBV5-1, the J call TRBJ1-2; possibly TRBD1 for D (5 bases). Trimming stripped 4 bases from V and 2 bases from J, with 15 bases between. Looked up from germline, CDR1 is SGHRS and CDR2 is YFSETQ. CDR3 length: 15 amino acids. CDR3 protein: CASSPGGGQNYGYTF. The CDR3 bases are TGCGCCAGCAGCCCCGGGGGTGGGCAGAACTATGGCTACACCTTC.

V and J are TRBV5-1 and TRBJ2-2; tentative D call: TRBD1 (5 bases). Germline lookup yields CDR1 SGHRS and CDR2 YFSETQ. V lost 2 bases and J lost 4, with 12 bases in between. The CDR3 runs 15 residues. CDR3 sequence: CASSFQGSATGELFF. CDR3 bases: TGCGCCAGCAGCTTTCAGGGATCAGCCACCGGGGAGCTGTTTTTT. Full variable domain (rest looked up from reference TRBV5-1 and TRBJ2-2): KAGVTQTPRYLIKTRGQQVTLSCSPISGHRSVSWYQQTPGQGLQFLFEYFSETQRNKGNFPGRFSGRQFSNSRSEMNVSTLELGDSALYLCASSFQGSATGELFFGEGSRLTVL.

The chain employs TRBV19 and TRBJ2-7; 7 nucleotides line up with TRBD1. Germline CDR1 is LNHDA and CDR2 is SQIVND (reference sequence). The CDR3 has 12 amino acids. V was pared by 7 bases and J by 3 bases, with 3 bases of the junction left unmatched. DNA for the CDR3: TGTGCCAGTACGACAGGGAACTACGAGCAGTACGTC. As protein: CASTTGNYEQYV.